This T cell receptor (beta chain) was sequenced for a study of OX40 agonist ivuxolimab in advanced cancers. Study-wide context: A diagnosis of hepatocellular carcinoma, melanoma, renal cell or head and neck cancer was present in dose-escalation patients. Among those treated, three patients had partial responses, one with hepatocellular carcinoma and two with cutaneous melanoma.

CDR1 is SGHAT, CDR2 FQNNGV, per germline. The V and J ends lost 1 base and 5 bases, in that order; junction bases with no gene match: 4. The CDR3 has 15 amino acids. Some clones are missing from TCRdb's copy, which holds only in-frame ones; the method was immunoSEQ multiplex PCR. The profile shows approximately 61,000 clones, approximately 91% of them singletons. The genes are TRBV11-2 and TRBJ2-7; TRBD1 matches 11 bases. This TCR derives from an adult with an advanced solid tumor such as melanoma, head and neck, liver or kidney cancer. The sequences come from CD4+ or CD8+ T cells sorted from blood, collected in a trial of the OX40 agonist ivuxolimab. CDR3 DNA: TGTGCCAGCAGCTTAGTAGGGACAGGGGGAGACGAGCAGTACTTC. It translates to CASSLVGTGGDEQYF.